The T cell receptor beta chain under discussion was sequenced for a study of T-cell memory formation after mild COVID-19. This clonotype has more than one count but fewer than ten. What it binds is unknown. Germline V CDR1 and CDR2: SGHDT, YYEEEE. This CDR3 is built from 13 residues. The V end lost 2 bases, the J end lost 3 bases, and 5 bases lay between the germline ends. General study findings and limits: For contracting clones, CD4+ ones sat mainly in CM and EM, CD8+ in EMRA. While clones contracting from day 15 to 85 were balanced between CD4 and CD8, later expanders leaned CD4+.

Sample barcodes and UMIs were carried by the TCR alpha and TCR beta cDNA libraries that 5'RACE generated with constant-segment primers. TCRdb reprocessed the 5' RACE reads with MiXCR, giving one entry per CDR3 protein. The sample has some 300,000 distinct CDR3 sequences, 20% to 25% seen once. The chain links TRBV5-6 to TRBJ2-2; no clear D. The receptor's source is a man in his late teens or twenties who had mild COVID-19 (a few samples of this study predate the infection). Cell type and time point are not known. Source material: PBMCs or a T cell subset sorted from them (not recorded which). CDR3 in DNA: TGTGCCAGCAGCTTTAAGTACACCGGGGAGCTGTTTTTT. It specifies CASSFKYTGELFF.